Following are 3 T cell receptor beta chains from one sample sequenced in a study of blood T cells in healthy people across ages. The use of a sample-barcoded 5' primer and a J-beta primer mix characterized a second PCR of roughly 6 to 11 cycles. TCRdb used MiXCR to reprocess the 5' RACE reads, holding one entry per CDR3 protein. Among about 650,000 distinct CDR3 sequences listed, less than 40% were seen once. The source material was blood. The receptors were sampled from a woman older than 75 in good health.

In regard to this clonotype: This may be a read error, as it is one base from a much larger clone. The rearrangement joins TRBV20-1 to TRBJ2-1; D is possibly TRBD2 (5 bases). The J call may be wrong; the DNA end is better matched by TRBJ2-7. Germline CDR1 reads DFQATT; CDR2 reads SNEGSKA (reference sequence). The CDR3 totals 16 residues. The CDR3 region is CSARDRRTSSYNEQYF. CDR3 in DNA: TGCAGTGCTAGAGATAGGAGGACGAGCTCCTACAATGAGCAGTACTTC.

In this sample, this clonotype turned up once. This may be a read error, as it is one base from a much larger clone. The CDR3 sequence is CAWRAMGGGPSYNEQYF. The CDR3 DNA follows: TGTGCCTGGAGGGCCATGGGCGGGGGGCCCTCCTACAATGAGCAGTACTTC. The chain uses TRBV30 and TRBJ2-1; 8 bases align to TRBD2. The DNA matches TRBJ2-7 better at its end, which makes the J call doubtful. CDR1 and CDR2 (germline): GTSNPN, SVGIG (reference sequence). The CDR3 has 17 residues.

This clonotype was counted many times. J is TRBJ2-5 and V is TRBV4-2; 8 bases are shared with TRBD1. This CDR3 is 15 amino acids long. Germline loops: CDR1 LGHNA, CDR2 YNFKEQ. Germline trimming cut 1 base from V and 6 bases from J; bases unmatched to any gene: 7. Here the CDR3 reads CASSQGPGGLKTQYF. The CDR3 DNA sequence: TGTGCCAGCAGCCAAGGCCCAGGGGGCCTGAAGACCCAGTACTTC.